This T cell receptor (beta chain) emerged from a study of T cell responses to AZD1222 COVID-19 vaccine. Study results and caveats: Reports say nearly half of spike-specific TCRs go after unmutated variant regions. No repertoire was sampled before or during the peak T cell response, only after it. The study found vaccine-associated CD4 TCRs spanning spike, dominant at 160-218 and 743-854. Among the donors, most were white British and more were female, and clonal diversity was possibly underestimated.

Clones were sequenced by immunoSEQ multiplex PCR, and TCRdb holds only the in-frame ones, with some missing. The sample has about 140,000 clones, roughly 88% seen once. In the case of this clone: Antigen unknown.

CDR1 and CDR2 from the germline V gene are SGHRS and YFSETQ. The CDR3 is 16 residues long. Trimming at V came to 0 bases and at J to 2 bases, leaving 4 bases not matched to a gene. The sequenced sample was peripheral blood, obtained 28 days after the second AZD1222 dose. The sequence derives from an adult who received the AZD1222 COVID-19 vaccine. J is TRBJ2-5 and V is TRBV5-1, with 10 bases that match TRBD2. As DNA, the CDR3 is TGCGCCAGCAGCTTGGTAGCTAGCGGGGGACAAGAGACCCAGTACTTC. It translates to CASSLVASGGQETQYF.